The clone carrying this T cell receptor beta chain appeared a few times. Antigen: not known. The CDR3 is made up of 15 amino acids. V was shortened by 7 bases and J by 7 bases, with 22 bases between the two germline ends. Germline CDR1 MDHEN, CDR2 SYDVKM. With a J-beta primer mix and a sample-barcoded 5' primer, a second PCR ran roughly 7 to 11 cycles. MiXCR, run by TCRdb on the 5' RACE reads, gives a single entry per CDR3 protein. The data show roughly 1,700,000 distinct CDR3 sequences, with 28% seen just once and approximately 7.7% held by the top ten. The sample belongs to a study of blood T cells in healthy people across ages. The study's findings and limits: A greater number of naive CD4+ cells and higher diversity distinguished long-lived donors from aged donors. As age increased, TCR beta diversity per million T cells fell in a roughly linear fashion.

The material sequenced was blood. J is TRBJ1-2 and V is TRBV28, with D possibly TRBD1 on 5 matching bases. The clonotype originates from a woman under 40 in good health. In nucleotides, the CDR3 is TGTGCCAGCAATCTACCGGGACTATCTAAGGGTGGCTACACCTTC. Translating it yields CASNLPGLSKGGYTF.